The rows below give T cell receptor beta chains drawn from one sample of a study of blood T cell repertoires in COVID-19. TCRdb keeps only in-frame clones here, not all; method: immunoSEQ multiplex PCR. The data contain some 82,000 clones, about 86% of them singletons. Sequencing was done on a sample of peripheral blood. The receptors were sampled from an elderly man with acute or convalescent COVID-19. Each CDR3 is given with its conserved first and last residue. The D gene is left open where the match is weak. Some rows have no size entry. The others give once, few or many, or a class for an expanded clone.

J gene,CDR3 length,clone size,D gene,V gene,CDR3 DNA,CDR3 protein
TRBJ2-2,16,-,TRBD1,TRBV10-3,TGTGCCATCAGTGAGTCGAGCGCGACAGGGACCGGGGAGCTGTTTTTT,CAISESSATGTGELFF
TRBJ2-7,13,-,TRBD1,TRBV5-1,TGCGCCAGCCGACCGGGACAGGGCCTTGAGCAGTACTTC,CASRPGQGLEQYF
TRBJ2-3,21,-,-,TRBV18,TGTGCCAGCTCACCACTAAAAGGGACTCCCAACCCCAAACACCTCACAGATACGCAGTATTTT,CASSPLKGTPNPKHLTDTQYF
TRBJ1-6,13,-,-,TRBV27,TGTGCCAGCAGTCGTTTGGAGTACTCACCCCTCCACTTT,CASSRLEYSPLHF
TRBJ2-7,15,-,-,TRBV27,TGTGCCAGCAGTTTACGTGGAGGGAGATCCTACGAGCAGTACTTC,CASSLRGGRSYEQYF
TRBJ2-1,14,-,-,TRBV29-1,TGCAGCGTTAGTTACAGGGATCGCTTCAATGAGCAGTTCTTC,CSVSYRDRFNEQFF
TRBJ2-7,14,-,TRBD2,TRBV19,TGTGCCAGTCATCCCGGGACTAGCTCCCACGAGCAGTACTTC,CASHPGTSSHEQYF
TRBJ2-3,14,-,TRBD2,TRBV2,TGTGCCAGCAGTCTAGCGGGAGTCAGGTATACGCAGTATTTT,CASSLAGVRYTQYF
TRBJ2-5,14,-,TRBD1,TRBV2,TGTGCCAGCAGTGCCGGGACAGGGAGGGAGACCCAGTACTTC,CASSAGTGRETQYF
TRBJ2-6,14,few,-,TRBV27,TGTGCCAGCAGTTCCCGGGTAGTTGGTAACGTCCTGACTTTC,CASSSRVVGNVLTF
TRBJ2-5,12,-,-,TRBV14,TGTGCCAGCAGCCATCCGAGAGGGACCCAGTACTTC,CASSHPRGTQYF
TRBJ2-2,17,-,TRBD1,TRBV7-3,TGTGCCAGCAGCCCGGTAAAAGACAGGGTAAGGACCGGGGAGCTGTTTTTT,CASSPVKDRVRTGELFF
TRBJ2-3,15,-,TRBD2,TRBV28,TGTGCCAGCAGTTCGAGCGGGAGGGCCACAGATACGCAGTATTTT,CASSSSGRATDTQYF
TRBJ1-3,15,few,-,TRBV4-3,TGCGCCAGCAGCCCTTTGGGAGGGGGTGGAAACACCATATATTTT,CASSPLGGGGNTIYF
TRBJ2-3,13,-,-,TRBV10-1,TGCGCCAGCAGTCTTGAGTGGGGTAGCGTCGAGTATTTT,CASSLEWGSVEYF
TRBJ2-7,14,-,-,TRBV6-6,TGTGCCAGCAGTTACCGATCCAGGGTCGACGAGCAGTACTTC,CASSYRSRVDEQYF
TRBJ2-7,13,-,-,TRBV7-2,TGTGCCAGCAGCTTAATGCCTACAGGCGAGCAGTACTTC,CASSLMPTGEQYF